Below are 26 T cell receptor beta chains sequenced from a single sample in a study of blood T cell repertoires in COVID-19. Produced via immunoSEQ multiplex PCR; TCRdb's table is partial and in-frame only. The sample lists under 200,000 clones; roughly 77% were seen once. The sequenced sample consisted of peripheral blood. These receptors were collected from an older man with active or convalescent COVID-19.

This clone was recorded a few times. The chain combines TRBV6-1 with TRBJ2-7, with D perhaps matching TRBD1 (6 bases). Trimming left V 2 bases short and J 12 bases short, with 14 bases between. The CDR3 consists of 12 residues. CDR1 and CDR2 (germline): MNHNS, SASEGT. CDR3 sequence (DNA): TGTGCCAGCAGTGAATTAAGGACAGACCCGTACTTC. Translating it yields CASSELRTDPYF.

The gene calls are TRBV18 and TRBJ2-7, with 7 positions matching TRBD2. This CDR3 contains 15 residues. V gave up 6 bases and J gave up 5 bases; unmatched junction bases: 13. Germline V lookup: CDR1 KGHSH, CDR2 LQKENI. DNA of the CDR3: TGTGCCAGCTCGCCCGACGGACTAGTGCTGGACGAGCAGTACTTC. Protein product: CASSPDGLVLDEQYF.

J is TRBJ2-7 and V is TRBV5-1; a possible D gene is TRBD1 (5 bases). The CDR3 contains 15 residues. The V and J ends lost 0 bases and 3 bases respectively, with 13 bases between them. Germline V gene lookup returns CDR1 SGHRS and CDR2 YFSETQ. CDR3 sequence reads: CASSLDAAGLYEQYF. In DNA, the CDR3 is TGCGCCAGCAGCTTGGATGCGGCAGGGCTCTACGAGCAGTACTTC.

This rearrangement joins TRBV28 to TRBJ2-7; a possible D gene is TRBD2 (6 bases). V dropped 5 bases and J dropped 6 bases, with 14 bases sitting between them. Germline assignment: CDR1 MDHEN and CDR2 SYDVKM. This CDR3 is built from 13 residues. The CDR3 here is CASSPTSRSEQYF. Written as DNA, the CDR3 is TGTGCCAGCAGTCCGACTAGTAGAAGCGAGCAGTACTTC.

The V call is TRBV14, the J call TRBJ1-1, with TRBD1 identical over 9 bases. Trimming took 4 bases from V and 6 from J; bases not matched to a gene: 9. CDR3 size: 15 residues. CDR1 is SGHDN, CDR2 FVKESK, per germline. CDR3 sequence: CASSPDRGGFSEAFF. The CDR3 coding sequence is TGTGCCAGCAGCCCGGACAGGGGAGGGTTCTCTGAAGCTTTCTTT.

V usage is TRBV14 and J usage is TRBJ1-2; TRBD1 aligns across 9 bases. The V gene end was trimmed by 1 base and the J gene end by 5 bases; junction bases not matched to a gene: 5. CDR3 length equals 15 residues. The germline V gene encodes CDR1 SGHDN and CDR2 FVKESK. For the CDR3, the DNA is TGTGCCAGCAGCCAAGCCGCCGGGACAGGGTATGGCTACACCTTC. This codes for CASSQAAGTGYGYTF.

On this clone: Germline and junction disagree at one end, which may indicate a read error. J is TRBJ2-7 and V is TRBV3-1 (or the pseudogene TRBV3-2); TRBD2 matches at 8 bases. The CDR3 runs to 14 residues. CDR1 and CDR2 (germline): LGHDT, YNNKEL (reference sequence). The CDR3, as DNA: TGTGCCAGCAGCCTTACTAGCGGCTCCGACGAGCAGTACTTC. Residues: CASSLTSGSDEQYF.

In DNA form, the CDR3 reads TGTGCCAGCAGTTACTTAAATCAGCCCCAGCATTTT. Amino acid sequence: CASSYLNQPQHF. The gene calls are TRBV6-2 or TRBV6-3 and TRBJ1-5; D unresolved. The CDR3 loop spans 12 amino acids. With 1 base removed from V and 4 bases from J, the gap between germline ends came to 2 bases. In germline, CDR1 is MNHEY, CDR2 SVGEGT.

This sequence joins TRBV5-1 and TRBJ2-5; 9 positions match TRBD2. This CDR3 has 16 amino acids. J gave up 2 bases and V 0 bases, and 5 bases lay outside the gene matches. Germline CDR1 is SGHRS and CDR2 is YFSETQ. CDR3 sequence: CASSLDLAGMQETQYF. The CDR3 nucleotides read TGCGCCAGCAGCTTGGATCTAGCGGGGATGCAAGAGACCCAGTACTTC.

The gene calls are TRBV6-5 and TRBJ2-5, with TRBD2 matching 10 bases. This CDR3 comprises 14 residues. Germline V gene data show CDR1 as MNHEY and CDR2 as SVGAGI. V lost 6 bases, J lost 1 base, and 2 bases stayed unmatched. This chain's CDR3 is CASRPSGGQETQYF. The CDR3 nucleotides are TGTGCCAGCAGACCTAGCGGGGGCCAAGAGACCCAGTACTTC.

The chain has TRBV7-2 and TRBJ1-1; 9 bases are shared with TRBD1. Germline trimming cut 6 bases from V and 1 base from J; bases unmatched to any gene: 9. CDR3 size: 16 residues. Germline V gene data show CDR1 as SGHTA and CDR2 as FQGNSA. This chain's CDR3 is CASRWTGAGTNTEAFF. The CDR3, as DNA: TGTGCCAGCAGGTGGACAGGGGCAGGGACGAACACTGAAGCTTTCTTT.

To note about this clone: Different DNA sequences within this sample yield the same CDR3. The chain combines TRBV3-1 (or the pseudogene TRBV3-2) with TRBJ1-1; TRBD1 is a possible D gene (5 bases). Germline CDR1 reads LGHDT; CDR2 reads YNNKEL (reference sequence). The CDR3 has 13 amino acids. V lost 0 bases and J lost 4, with 6 bases in between. This CDR3 is CASSQDRGTEAFF. The CDR3 DNA follows: TGTGCCAGCAGCCAAGATAGGGGCACTGAAGCTTTCTTT.

As regards this clone: Other DNA sequences of this sample code for an identical CDR3. The chain joins TRBV5-1 to TRBJ2-7; 9 bases agree with TRBD1. Trimming cost V 2 bases and J 2 bases; bases outside gene matches: 5. The CDR3 length is 15 residues. Germline CDR1 and CDR2: SGHRS and YFSETQ. CDR3 DNA: TGCGCCAGCAGCTTTTGGACAGGGGCTACCTACGAGCAGTACTTC. It is translated as CASSFWTGATYEQYF.

The chain joins TRBV2 to TRBJ1-3, with 8 bases that match TRBD1. The V gene end was trimmed by 6 bases and the J gene end by 8 bases; junction bases not matched to a gene: 3. The CDR3 is made up of 12 amino acids. CDR1 is SNHLY and CDR2 is FYNNEI in the germline V gene. The DNA of the CDR3 is TGTGCCAGCAGCGGACAGGGTTACACCATATATTTT. It is translated as CASSGQGYTIYF.

The chain uses TRBV4-1 and TRBJ2-5; 7 positions agree with TRBD1. This CDR3 spans 14 amino acids. Germline loops: CDR1 MGHRA, CDR2 YSYEKL. The V gene end was trimmed by 2 bases and the J gene end by 5 bases; junction bases not matched to a gene: 5. CDR3 coding DNA: TGCGCCAGCAGCCAAAGAGACAGGGCCGAGACCCAGTACTTC. Protein sequence: CASSQRDRAETQYF.

The chain carries TRBV5-1 and TRBJ1-6; D is undetermined. Germline V lookup: CDR1 SGHRS, CDR2 YFSETQ. The V end lost 0 bases, the J end lost 6 bases, and 7 bases lay between the germline ends. The CDR3 consists of 14 residues. The CDR3 loop reads CASSLDTSNSPLHF. The CDR3 region has the DNA TGCGCCAGCAGCTTGGACACCAGTAATTCACCCCTCCACTTT.

This clone was seen a few times. V gene TRBV4-1 combines with J gene TRBJ2-2, with 12 bases matching TRBD2. CDR1 MGHRA and CDR2 YSYEKL come from the germline V gene. V dropped 4 bases and J dropped 6; count of bases not matched to a gene: 6. The CDR3 totals 16 residues. The CDR3 sequence: CASSLLLAGGSGELFF. DNA of the CDR3: TGCGCCAGCAGCCTCCTACTAGCGGGGGGCTCCGGGGAGCTGTTTTTT.

The gene calls are TRBV5-5 and TRBJ1-2, with 7 bases fitting TRBD1. J gave up 4 bases and V 4 bases, and 13 bases lay outside the gene matches. This CDR3 is built from 16 residues. Germline V gives CDR1 SGHKS, CDR2 YYEKEE (reference sequence). CDR3 amino acids: CASSPDLDRTRYGYTF. CDR3 bases: TGTGCCAGCAGCCCAGATCTGGACAGGACCCGCTATGGCTACACCTTC.

This clone has a handful of counts. V and J are TRBV7-9 and TRBJ1-1; D is possibly TRBD1 (6 bases). The CDR3 consists of 14 residues. The germline CDR1 and CDR2 sequences are SEHNR and FQNEAQ (reference sequence). The ends were cut back, 5 bases at V and 1 base at J, with 11 bases in the middle. The CDR3: CASSHWDTNTEAFF. The CDR3, as DNA: TGTGCCAGCAGCCACTGGGACACGAACACTGAAGCTTTCTTT.

The chain recombines TRBV6-2 or TRBV6-3 with TRBJ2-7, with D maybe TRBD2 (5 bases). V lost 0 bases and J lost 10, with 16 bases in between. The CDR3 loop spans 14 amino acids. Germline V CDR1 and CDR2: MNHEY, SVGEGT. The CDR3 bases are TGTGCCAGCAGTTACTCGGTCCGGGAAACCCCCCAGTACTTC. Its protein is CASSYSVRETPQYF.

The rearrangement joins TRBV7-9 to TRBJ2-7; 12 nucleotides match TRBD2. The J segment lost 9 bases and the V segment lost 5 bases, leaving 20 bases of the junction unmatched. CDR1 and CDR2 (germline): SEHNR, FQNEAQ (reference sequence). The CDR3 runs to 18 residues. CDR3 protein: CASSHTGLAGNWAGGQYF. As DNA, the CDR3 is TGTGCCAGCAGCCATACCGGACTAGCGGGGAACTGGGCTGGGGGGCAGTACTTC.

This sequence joins TRBV29-1 and TRBJ2-5; 10 bases align to TRBD2. Losses at the gene ends were 5 bases for V and 5 bases for J; bases not matched to a gene: 5. The CDR3 is made up of 13 amino acids. CDR1 is SQVTM and CDR2 is ANQGSEA in the germline V gene. CDR3 in amino acids: CSVILAGRETQYF. CDR3 DNA: TGCAGCGTTATACTAGCGGGGCGGGAGACCCAGTACTTC.

The rearrangement links TRBV6-2 or TRBV6-3 to TRBJ2-2, with 9 bases fitting TRBD1. The CDR3 contains 18 residues. Germline assignment: CDR1 MNHEY and CDR2 SVGEGT. After removal of 4 bases from V and 6 bases from J, the junction contained 15 bases not matched to a gene. The CDR3 is CASSFPGTGPKKAGELFF. CDR3 bases: TGTGCCAGCAGTTTTCCCGGGACAGGGCCAAAGAAGGCCGGGGAGCTGTTTTTT.

The V gene is TRBV7-9, the J gene TRBJ1-1; TRBD1 matches 7 bases. The CDR3 has 14 amino acids. The V gene's germline CDR1 is SEHNR and CDR2 FQNEAQ (reference sequence). The ends lost 2 bases at V and 4 bases at J; junction bases unmatched: 4. The CDR3 protein is CASSLRGRGTEAFF. The CDR3 DNA reads as TGTGCCAGCAGCTTAAGGGGGCGCGGCACTGAAGCTTTCTTT. The full variable domain, rest sourced from reference TRBV7-9 and TRBJ1-1, is DTGVSQNPRHKITKRGQNVTFRCDPISEHNRLYWYRQTLGQGPEFLTYFQNEAQLEKSRLLSDRFSAERPKGSFSTLEIQRTEQGDSAMYLCASSLRGRGTEAFFGQGTRLTVV.

V usage is TRBV25-1 and J usage is TRBJ1-2, with 8 bases fitting TRBD1. Trimming removed 3 bases from V and 4 bases from J; junction bases left unmatched: 7. From germline, CDR1 is MGHDK and CDR2 SYGVNS. CDR3 length equals 15 residues. In nucleotides, the CDR3 is TGTGCCAGCAGTGACCAGGGGGCGCCGGGCTATGGCTACACCTTC. Its translation: CASSDQGAPGYGYTF.

The chain employs TRBV9 and TRBJ2-5; no clear D. V lost 3 bases, J lost 4 bases, and 13 bases lay in between. Germline V gene lookup returns CDR1 SGDLS and CDR2 YYNGEE. This CDR3 contains 14 residues. The CDR3 nucleotides read TGTGCCAGCAGCGCCCTCGCAACGGGAGAGACCCAGTACTTC. Translation gives CASSALATGETQYF.